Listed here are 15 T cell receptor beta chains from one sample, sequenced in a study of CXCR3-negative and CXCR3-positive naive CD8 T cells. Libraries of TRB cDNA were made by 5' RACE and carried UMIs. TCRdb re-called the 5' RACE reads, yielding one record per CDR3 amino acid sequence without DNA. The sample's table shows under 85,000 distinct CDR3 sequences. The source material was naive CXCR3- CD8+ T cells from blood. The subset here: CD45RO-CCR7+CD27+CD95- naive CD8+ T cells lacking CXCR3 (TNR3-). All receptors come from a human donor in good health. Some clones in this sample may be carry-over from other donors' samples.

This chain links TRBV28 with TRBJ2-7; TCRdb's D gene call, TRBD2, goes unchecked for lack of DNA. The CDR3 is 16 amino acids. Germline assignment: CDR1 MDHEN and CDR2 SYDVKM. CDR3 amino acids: CASSPTIAGGTNEQYF.

The CDR3 spells CASSLDVNPLNEQFF. The chain couples TRBV5-1 to TRBJ2-1. Germline V gene sequence: CDR1 SGHRS, CDR2 YFSETQ. The CDR3 has 15 residues.

CDR3 in amino acids: CSVDGGYTGELFF. V is TRBV29-1 and J is TRBJ2-2; the TCRdb D gene call, TRBD1, has no DNA to confirm it. Germline loops: CDR1 SQVTM, CDR2 ANQGSEA. The CDR3 has 13 amino acids.

CDR3 residues: CASTHSTDTQYF. This chain uses TRBV12-3 or TRBV12-4 with TRBJ2-3. This CDR3 has 12 residues.

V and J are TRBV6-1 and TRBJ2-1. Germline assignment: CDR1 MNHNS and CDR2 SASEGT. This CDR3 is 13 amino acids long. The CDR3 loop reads CASRPESGDEQFF.

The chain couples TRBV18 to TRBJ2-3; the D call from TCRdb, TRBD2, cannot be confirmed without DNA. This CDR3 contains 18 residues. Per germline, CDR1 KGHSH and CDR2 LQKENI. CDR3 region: CASSPWEKASGASDTQYF. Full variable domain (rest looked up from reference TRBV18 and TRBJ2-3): NAGVMQNPRHLVRRRGQEARLRCSPMKGHSHVYWYRQLPEEGLKFMVYLQKENIIDESGMPKERFSAEFPKEGPSILRIQQVVRGDSAAYFCASSPWEKASGASDTQYFGPGTRLTVL.

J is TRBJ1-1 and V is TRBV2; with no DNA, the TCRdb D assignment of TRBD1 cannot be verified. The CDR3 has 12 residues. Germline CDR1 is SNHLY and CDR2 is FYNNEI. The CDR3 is CASRQVNTEAFF.

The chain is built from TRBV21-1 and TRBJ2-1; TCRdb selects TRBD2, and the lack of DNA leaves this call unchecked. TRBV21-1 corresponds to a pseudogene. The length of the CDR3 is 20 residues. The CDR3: CASSRPGGTSPRSSYNEQFF.

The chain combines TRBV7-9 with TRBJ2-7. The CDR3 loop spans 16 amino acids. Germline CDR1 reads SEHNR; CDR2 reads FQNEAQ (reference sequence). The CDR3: CASSLMVGIKRYEQYF.

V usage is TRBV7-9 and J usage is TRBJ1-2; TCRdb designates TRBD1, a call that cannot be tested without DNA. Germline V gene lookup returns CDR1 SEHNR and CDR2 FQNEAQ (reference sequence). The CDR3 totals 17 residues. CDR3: CASSSPGQGSLGGGYTF.

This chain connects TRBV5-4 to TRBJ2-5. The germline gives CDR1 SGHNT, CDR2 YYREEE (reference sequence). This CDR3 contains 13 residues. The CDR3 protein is CASSGGFQETQYF.

The CDR3 spells CASSYWGGGSYNEQFF. The chain combines TRBV6-5 with TRBJ2-1; the D call of TRBD1 rests on TCRdb alone, since no DNA is present to check it. The CDR3 is 16 residues long. Looked up from germline, CDR1 is MNHEY and CDR2 is SVGAGI.

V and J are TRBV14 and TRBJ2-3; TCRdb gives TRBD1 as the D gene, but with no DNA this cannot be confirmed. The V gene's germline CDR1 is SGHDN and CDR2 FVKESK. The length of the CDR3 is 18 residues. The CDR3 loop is CASSQNRGLGTSTDTQYF. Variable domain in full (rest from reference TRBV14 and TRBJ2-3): EAGVTQFPSHSVIEKGQTVTLRCDPISGHDNLYWYRRVMGKEIKFLLHFVKESKQDESGMPNNRFLAERTGGTYSTLKVQPAELEDSGVYFCASSQNRGLGTSTDTQYFGPGTRLTVL.

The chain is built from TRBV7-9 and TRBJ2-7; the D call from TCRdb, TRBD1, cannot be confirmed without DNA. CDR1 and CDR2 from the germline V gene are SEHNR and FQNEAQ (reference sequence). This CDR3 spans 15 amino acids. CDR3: CASSRRDRGLYEQYF.

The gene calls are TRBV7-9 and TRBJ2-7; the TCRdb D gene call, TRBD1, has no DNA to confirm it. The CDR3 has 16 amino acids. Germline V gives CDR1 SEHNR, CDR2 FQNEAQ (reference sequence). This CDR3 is CASSVGQGALAYEQYF.